This TCR beta chain was observed in a study of T cells in Graves' hyperthyroidism and ophthalmopathy. Background on the study: At initial diagnosis, before any treatment had begun, peripheral blood was obtained. The study, taken as a whole, reports: Within blood appeared most thyroid clonotypes that had expanded above 0.001.

Hyperthyroidism of Graves' type that showed no ophthalmopathy progression within 18 months was stable. Newly diagnosed hyperthyroidism patients aged 18 to 65 years had disease lasting under 2 months. CDR3 length equals 16 residues. V lost 4 bases to trimming and J lost 1 base; unmatched junction nucleotides: 7. Germline lookup yields CDR1 SGDLS and CDR2 YYNGEE. This clonotype has ten or more counts. The antigen remains undetermined. RNA transcripts served as the template for amplifying TCR beta CDR3 regions. RT-PCR in the first round (using the HTBI primer set) targeted the TCR CDR3. TCRdb reanalysed the multiplex PCR reads using MiXCR and keeps one entry per CDR3 protein. The table lists around 350,000 distinct CDR3 sequences, about a fifth of them singletons, with 3% to 4.5% in the top ten.

The specimen sequenced was blood. V is TRBV9 and J is TRBJ2-7, with 11 bases that match TRBD2. The TCR comes from a woman aged 18-29 years with Graves' hyperthyroidism. CDR3 protein: CASSITGTSGSYEQYF. In DNA form, the CDR3 reads TGTGCCAGCAGCATCACCGGGACTAGCGGTTCCTACGAGCAGTACTTC. Looking up the rest from reference TRBV9 and TRBJ2-7 gives the full variable domain: DSGVTQTPKHLITATGQRVTLRCSPRSGDLSVYWYQQSLDQGLQFLIQYYNGEERAKGNILERFSAQQFPDLHSELNLSSLELGDSALYFCASSITGTSGSYEQYFGPGTRLTVT.